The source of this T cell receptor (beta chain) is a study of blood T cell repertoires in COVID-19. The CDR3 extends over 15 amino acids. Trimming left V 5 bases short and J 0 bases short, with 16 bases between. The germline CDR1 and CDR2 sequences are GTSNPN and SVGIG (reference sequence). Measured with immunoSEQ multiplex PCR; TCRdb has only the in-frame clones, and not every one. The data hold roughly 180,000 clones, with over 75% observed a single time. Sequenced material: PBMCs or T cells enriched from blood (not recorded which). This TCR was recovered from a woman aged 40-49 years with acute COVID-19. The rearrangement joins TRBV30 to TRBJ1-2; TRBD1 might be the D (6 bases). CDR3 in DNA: TGTGCCTGGCTTATGATACAGGGCCCTAACTATGGCTACACCTTC. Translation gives CAWLMIQGPNYGYTF.